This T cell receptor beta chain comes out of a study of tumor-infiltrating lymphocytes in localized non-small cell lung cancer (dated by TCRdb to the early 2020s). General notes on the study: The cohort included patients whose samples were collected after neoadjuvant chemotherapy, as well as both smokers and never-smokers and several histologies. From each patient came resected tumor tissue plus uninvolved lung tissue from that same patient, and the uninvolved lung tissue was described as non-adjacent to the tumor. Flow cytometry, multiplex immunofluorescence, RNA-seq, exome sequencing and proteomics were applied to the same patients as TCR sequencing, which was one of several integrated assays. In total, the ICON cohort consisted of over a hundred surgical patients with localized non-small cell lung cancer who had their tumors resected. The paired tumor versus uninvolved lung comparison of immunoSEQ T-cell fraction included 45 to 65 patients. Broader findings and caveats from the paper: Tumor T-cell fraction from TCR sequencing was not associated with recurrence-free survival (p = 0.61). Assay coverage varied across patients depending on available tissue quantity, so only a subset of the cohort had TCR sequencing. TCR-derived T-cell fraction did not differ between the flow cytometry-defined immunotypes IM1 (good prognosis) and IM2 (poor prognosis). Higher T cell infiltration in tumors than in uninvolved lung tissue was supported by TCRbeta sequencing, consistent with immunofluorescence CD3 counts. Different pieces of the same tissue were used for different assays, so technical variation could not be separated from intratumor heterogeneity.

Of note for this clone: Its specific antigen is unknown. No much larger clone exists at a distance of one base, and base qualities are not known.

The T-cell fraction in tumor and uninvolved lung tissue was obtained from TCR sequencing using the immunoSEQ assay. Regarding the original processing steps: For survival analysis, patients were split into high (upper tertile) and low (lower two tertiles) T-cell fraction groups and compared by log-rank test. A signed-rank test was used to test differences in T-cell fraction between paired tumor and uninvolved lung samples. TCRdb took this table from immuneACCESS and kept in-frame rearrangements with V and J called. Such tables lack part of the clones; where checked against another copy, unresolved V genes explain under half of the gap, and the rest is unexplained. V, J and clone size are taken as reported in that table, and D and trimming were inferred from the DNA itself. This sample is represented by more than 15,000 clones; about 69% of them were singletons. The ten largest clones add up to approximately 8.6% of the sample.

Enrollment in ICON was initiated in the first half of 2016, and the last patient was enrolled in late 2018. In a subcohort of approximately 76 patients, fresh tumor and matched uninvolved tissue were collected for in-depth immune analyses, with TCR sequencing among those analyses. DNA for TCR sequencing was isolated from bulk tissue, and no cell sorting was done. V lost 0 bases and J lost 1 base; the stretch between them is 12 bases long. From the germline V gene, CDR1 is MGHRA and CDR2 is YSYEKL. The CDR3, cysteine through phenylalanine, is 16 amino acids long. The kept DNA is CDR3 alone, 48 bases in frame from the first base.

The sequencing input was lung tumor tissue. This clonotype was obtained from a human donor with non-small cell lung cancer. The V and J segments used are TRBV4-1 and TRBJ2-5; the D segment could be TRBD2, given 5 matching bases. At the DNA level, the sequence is TGCGCCAGCAGCCAAGAGTTTGAGGGCCTCCAAGAGACCCAGTACTTC. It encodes CASSQEFEGLQETQYF.